A single T cell receptor (beta chain) is shown here with its context. The antigen is not known. An overlapping HIV-1 Gag peptide pool stimulated these cells at about 0.94 ug/peptide/mL. CD40L/CD69 double-negative CD45RO-high memory CD4+ T cells were collected. This entry belongs to a study of persistence of HIV-infected CD4 T cells. J lost 4 bases, V lost 6 bases, and 1 base had no gene match. Germline-derived CDR1 and CDR2 are LNHDA and SQIVND (reference sequence). The CDR3 consists of 13 residues. Sequencing used immunoSEQ version 4 in survey mode. Repertoires were generated with immunoSEQ multiplex PCR, while TCRdb's copy carries only in-frame clones and drops some. The sample holds approximately 65,000 clones, about 81% seen once.

This sequence joins TRBV19 and TRBJ1-4; 8 positions match TRBD1. The sample in question was CD4+ T cells sorted from PBMCs after roughly 20-hour stimulation, obtained from a patient who received antiretroviral therapy. This sequence was found in an adult man with HIV who was CMV-seropositive. CDR3 amino acids: CASRGQVNEKLFF. The CDR3 nucleotides read TGTGCCAGTAGGGGACAGGTTAATGAAAAACTGTTTTTT.